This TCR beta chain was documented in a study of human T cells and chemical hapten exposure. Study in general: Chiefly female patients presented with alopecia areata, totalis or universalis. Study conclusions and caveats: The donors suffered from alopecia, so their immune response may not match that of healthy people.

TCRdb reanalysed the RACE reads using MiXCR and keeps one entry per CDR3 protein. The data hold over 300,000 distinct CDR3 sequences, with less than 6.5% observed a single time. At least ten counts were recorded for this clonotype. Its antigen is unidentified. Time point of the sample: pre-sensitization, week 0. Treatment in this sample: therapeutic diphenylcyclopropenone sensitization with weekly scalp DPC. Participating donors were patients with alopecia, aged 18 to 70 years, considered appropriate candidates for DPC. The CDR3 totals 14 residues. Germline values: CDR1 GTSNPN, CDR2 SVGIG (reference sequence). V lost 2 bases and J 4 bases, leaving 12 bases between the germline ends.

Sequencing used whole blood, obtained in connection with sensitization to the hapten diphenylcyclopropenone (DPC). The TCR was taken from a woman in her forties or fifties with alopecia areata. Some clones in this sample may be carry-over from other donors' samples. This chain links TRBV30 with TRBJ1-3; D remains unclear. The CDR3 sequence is CAWSSGSRGNTIYF. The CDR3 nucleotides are TGTGCCTGGAGTTCAGGAAGCCGCGGAAACACCATATATTTT.